The entry below describes one T cell receptor beta chain. The sample originates from a study of control samples from healthy donors and cancer patients. This table comes from immunoSEQ multiplex PCR, and its TCRdb copy is limited to in-frame clones, with some not included. The sample includes just over 50,000 clones, about 88% of them seen just once. The V and J ends lost 7 bases and 3 bases, in that order; junction bases with no gene match: 7. CDR3 length equals 14 residues. Germline V gene lookup returns CDR1 MDHEN and CDR2 SYDVKM. This receptor was obtained from a man aged 50 to 59 with head and neck cancer. The rearrangement joins TRBV28 to TRBJ1-2; 8 bases match TRBD1. Sequencing was carried out using PBMCs. The CDR3 bases are TGTGCCAGCAACCCCGGACAGGGCCACTATGGCTACACCTTC. Protein sequence: CASNPGQGHYGYTF.